This entry concerns a single T cell receptor beta chain. Its specificity is unknown. The sample is drawn from a study of tumor and adjacent non-tumor tissue in lung cancer. Study in general: Each sample yielded around 4 million productive TCRbeta reads on average.

Findings of the study overall: Tumor repertoires had a smaller top 100 clone share than normal lung. Shorter survival was associated with higher TCR diversity in tumors.

The CDR3 totals 13 residues. V lost 9 bases to trimming and J lost 8 bases, with 14 bases between them. The germline CDR1 and CDR2 sequences are SGHVS and FQNEAQ. TCRbeta libraries were built with three rounds of nested PCR, modified from ARM-PCR. TCRdb reprocessed the multiplex PCR reads with MiXCR, giving one entry per CDR3 protein. The table lists over 80,000 distinct CDR3 sequences, approximately 73% of them singletons. The template was RNA from unsorted bulk tissue. This non-tumor lung sample came from over 3 cm beyond the tumor edge. Between August and November 2014, newly diagnosed, chemotherapy-naive lung cancer patients underwent thoracic surgery in China.

The source of this sequence is a woman in her fifties or sixties with non-small cell lung cancer. This rearrangement joins TRBV7-8 to TRBJ2-6, with D unclear. What was sequenced was distant non-tumor lung tissue. The DNA for the CDR3 is TGTGCCAGTAACTTCGGGTGGACCAACGTCCTGACTTTC. It codes for CASNFGWTNVLTF.